This TCR beta chain was profiled in a study of T cells after yellow fever vaccination. In the study overall: Where fractions had low cell numbers, libraries were prepared from them with the SMART-Seq v4 Ultra Low Input RNA kit.

On this clonotype itself: The target antigen is unknown.

Overall study findings and caveats: Weaker, the secondary response peaked sooner, at day 5 versus 15. At around 95% for CD4 and just over 85% for CD8, most primary-vaccination clones showed up again after the booster.

The TCR cDNA carried a universal primer site and UMIs from 5'RACE template switching. From the 5' RACE reads, TCRdb called clonotypes with MiXCR, one entry per CDR3 protein. The data contain about 170,000 distinct CDR3 sequences, about 11% of them singletons. There are 14 residues in the CDR3. CDR1 is MGHRA and CDR2 is YSYEKL in the germline V gene. Trimming shortened V by 1 base and J by 8 bases, and 12 bases separated the two germline ends. This rearrangement joins TRBV4-1 to TRBJ1-3, with TRBD1 as a possible D gene (6 bases). This sequence originates from a man between 18 and 35 years old who received the YFV17D yellow fever vaccine. Source: CD8+ T cells sorted from PBMCs, taken 15 days after the yellow fever booster vaccination. The CDR3 DNA is TGCGCCAGCAGCCAAGTCGGGGGGCTCGACACCATATATTTT. Translation: CASSQVGGLDTIYF.